A selection of T cell receptor beta chains follows, all from one sample in a study of T-cell reconstitution after alpha-beta-depleted transplantation in children. TCRdb analysed the PCR reads with MiXCR anew, one entry per CDR3 protein. The sample has approximately 400,000 distinct CDR3 sequences; 15% to 20% are singletons. The specimen was PBMCs, mostly from graft donor cells, collected 360 days after TCRalphabeta/CD19-depleted stem cell transplant. These receptors were obtained from a boy younger than two who had a stem cell transplant for Wiskott-Aldrich syndrome, so the T cells may come from the graft donor. CDR3s include the opening cysteine and the closing phenylalanine or tryptophan. The D gene is left open where the match is weak. For some rows the clone size is stated as once, few or many, or as a class when expanded; others skip it.

-	TRBV20-1	TRBD2	TRBJ2-5	CSGRSGGSETQYF	TGCAGTGGCAGGAGCGGGGGTTCAGAGACCCAGTACTTC
-	TRBV11-2	-	TRBJ2-1	CASSLGVLKTGFSYNEQFF	TGTGCCAGCAGCTTAGGGGTCCTTAAGACAGGCTTCTCCTACAATGAGCAGTTCTTC
few	TRBV28	-	TRBJ2-7	CAANLGVNHEQYF	TGTGCTGCGAATCTCGGGGTTAACCACGAGCAGTACTTC
few	TRBV5-5	-	TRBJ2-2	CASSLVAHGELFF	TGTGCCAGCAGCTTGGTAGCGCACGGGGAGCTGTTTTTT
few	TRBV5-1	TRBD1	TRBJ2-2	CASSSHRGSSDGELFF	TGCGCCAGCAGCTCGCACAGGGGCTCGTCTGACGGGGAGCTGTTTTTT
many	TRBV5-1	-	TRBJ2-5	CASSLPGRETQYF	TGTGCCAGCAGCTTGCCAGGGCGGGAGACCCAGTACTTC
once	TRBV7-2	TRBD2	TRBJ2-5	CASSLNSGKETQYF	TGTGCCAGCAGCTTAAATAGCGGGAAAGAGACCCAGTACTTC
-	TRBV12-3/TRBV12-4	TRBD2	TRBJ2-7	CASSTLYLAGRAYEQYF	TGTGCCAGCTCCACCCTATATTTAGCGGGGAGAGCCTACGAGCAGTACTTC
few	TRBV28	TRBD1	TRBJ1-5	CASSLQTGDFNSNQPQHF	TGTGCCAGCAGTCTTCAGACAGGGGACTTTAATAGCAATCAGCCCCAGCATTTT
-	TRBV4-1	-	TRBJ1-3	CASSRGDSSGNTIYF	TGCGCCAGCAGCCGAGGCGACAGCTCTGGAAACACCATATATTTT
-	TRBV12-3/TRBV12-4	TRBD1	TRBJ1-2	CASRDRGRGNYGYTF	TGTGCCAGCAGAGACAGGGGGCGCGGTAACTATGGCTACACCTTC
few	TRBV11-2	TRBD2	TRBJ2-1	CASKKSEVPGGVNNEQFF	TGTGCCAGCAAGAAGTCTGAGGTTCCGGGGGGGGTGAACAATGAGCAGTTCTTC
-	TRBV29-1	TRBD1	TRBJ2-7	CSGQDRGRYEQYF	TGCAGCGGACAGGACAGGGGGCGCTACGAGCAGTACTTC